The text below deals with one T cell receptor beta chain. Measured with immunoSEQ multiplex PCR; TCRdb has only the in-frame clones, and not every one. The data contain some 300,000 clones, around 89% of them singletons. The data originate from a study of blood T cell repertoires in COVID-19. This CDR3 is 18 amino acids long. Germline values: CDR1 LGHDT, CDR2 YNNKEL (reference sequence). V was clipped by 3 bases and J by 4 bases; unmatched bases: 8. The clonotype was recovered from a woman aged 60-70 years in a cohort exposed to, infected with or recovered from COVID-19 (not recorded which). This chain uses TRBV3-1 (or the pseudogene TRBV3-2) with TRBJ2-1; the match to TRBD2 covers 14 bases. The sequenced material came from PBMCs or T cells enriched from blood (not recorded which). The CDR3 DNA follows: TGTGCCAGCAGCCAGGGACTAGCGGGAGTAGGGAGTTACAATGAGCAGTTCTTC. Its translation: CASSQGLAGVGSYNEQFF.